The sequence of this T cell receptor beta chain was determined in a study of beta chain features in type 1 diabetes. This CDR3 has 14 residues. In germline, CDR1 is MNHNY, CDR2 SVGAGI (reference sequence). V gave up 2 bases and J gave up 3 bases; unmatched junction bases: 3. This clone was seen only a few times. Isolated RNA was reverse transcribed in full, so expressed TCRB transcripts were sequenced. The repertoire was sequenced with immunoSEQ multiplex PCR; TCRdb's copy has only in-frame clones and lacks some. Of some 900,000 clones in the sample, about a sixth are singletons; the top ten hold 0.02% to 0.03%.

The chain is built from TRBV6-6 and TRBJ2-7; 8 bases agree with TRBD1. Source material: naive CD4+ T cells from blood. The sequence was collected from a woman aged 18-35 years in good health. In nucleotides, the CDR3 is TGTGCCAGCAGTTACCCGGGACAGGACTACGAGCAGTACTTC. It yields the protein CASSYPGQDYEQYF.